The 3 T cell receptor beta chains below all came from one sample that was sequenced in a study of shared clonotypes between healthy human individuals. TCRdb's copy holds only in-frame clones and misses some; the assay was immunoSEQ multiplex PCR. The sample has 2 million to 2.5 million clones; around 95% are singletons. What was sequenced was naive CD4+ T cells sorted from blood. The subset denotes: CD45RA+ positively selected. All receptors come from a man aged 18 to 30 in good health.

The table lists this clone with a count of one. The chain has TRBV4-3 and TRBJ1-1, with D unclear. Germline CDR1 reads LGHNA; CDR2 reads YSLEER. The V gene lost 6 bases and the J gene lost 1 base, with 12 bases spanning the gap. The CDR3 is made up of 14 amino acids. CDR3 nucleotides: TGCGCCAGCAGAGACATACAGACGAACACTGAAGCTTTCTTT. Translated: CASRDIQTNTEAFF.

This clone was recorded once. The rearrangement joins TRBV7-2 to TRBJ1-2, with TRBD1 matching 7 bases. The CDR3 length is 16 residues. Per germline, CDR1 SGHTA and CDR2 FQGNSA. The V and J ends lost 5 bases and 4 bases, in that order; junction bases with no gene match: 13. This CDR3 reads CASSLGTAGGGYGYTF. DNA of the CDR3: TGTGCCAGCAGCCTCGGGACAGCCGGGGGGGGCTATGGCTACACCTTC.

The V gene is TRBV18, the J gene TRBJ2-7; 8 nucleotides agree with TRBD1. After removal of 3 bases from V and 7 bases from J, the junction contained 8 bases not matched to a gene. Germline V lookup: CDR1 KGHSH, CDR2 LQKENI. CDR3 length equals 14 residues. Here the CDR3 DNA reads TGTGCCAGCTCACCCGGGACAGGACTGAGGGAGCAGTACTTC. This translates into CASSPGTGLREQYF.